These 7 T cell receptor beta chains were all obtained from the same sample, sequenced in a study of T-cell memory formation after mild COVID-19. TCRdb itself ran the 5' RACE reads through MiXCR, one entry per CDR3 protein. The table lists more than 300,000 distinct CDR3 sequences, under 25% of them singletons. Sequencing used PBMCs or a T cell subset sorted from them (not recorded which). These TCRs come from a man between 18 and 29 years old who had mild COVID-19 (a few samples of this study predate the infection). Cell type and time point are not known.

The CDR3 region is CASSRDSLNYGYTF. For the CDR3, the DNA is TGTGCCAGCAGCCGGGACAGCCTTAACTATGGCTACACCTTC. The rearrangement joins TRBV3-1 to TRBJ1-2; TRBD1 agrees at 7 bases. This CDR3 is built from 14 residues. Trimming took 4 bases from V and 1 from J; bases not matched to a gene: 3. The germline V gene encodes CDR1 LGHDT and CDR2 YNNKEL (reference sequence).

The V and J genes are TRBV20-1 and TRBJ1-2; D is possibly TRBD1 (5 bases). The CDR3 runs to 12 residues. V shed 5 bases and J shed 2 bases, with 9 bases lying between them. Germline V gene sequence: CDR1 DFQATT, CDR2 SNEGSKA (reference sequence). The DNA of the CDR3 is TGCAGTGCTGACAAGGGGAACTATGGCTACACCTTC. It is translated as CSADKGNYGYTF.

The rearrangement joins TRBV15 to TRBJ1-6; weak D call: TRBD1 (5 bases). Germline V lookup: CDR1 LNHNV, CDR2 YYDKDF (reference sequence). The CDR3 extends over 14 amino acids. The V gene lost 2 bases and the J gene lost 3 bases, with 5 bases spanning the gap. As DNA, the CDR3 is TGTGCCACCAGCAGACAGGGCTATAATTCACCCCTCCACTTT. This codes for CATSRQGYNSPLHF.

The chain has TRBV7-2 and TRBJ1-1; maybe TRBD1 (5 bases). Trimming pared 4 bases from V and 5 bases from J, leaving 17 bases between. Germline assignment: CDR1 SGHTA and CDR2 FQGNSA. The CDR3 length is 15 residues. CDR3 coding DNA: TGTGCCAGCAGCTCTTACACCGGGGGTGAGACTGAAGCTTTCTTT. The encoded protein is CASSSYTGGETEAFF. Full variable domain (outside the CDR3, taken from reference TRBV7-2 and TRBJ1-1): GAGVSQSPSNKVTEKGKDVELRCDPISGHTALYWYRQSLGQGLEFLIYFQGNSAPDKSGLPSDRFSAERTGGSVSTLTIQRTQQEDSAVYLCASSSYTGGETEAFFGQGTRLTVV.

In this sample, this clonotype turned up a few times. The chain joins TRBV7-6 to TRBJ2-7, with 10 bases aligning to TRBD2. With V trimmed by 4 bases and J by 0 bases, 9 bases remained unmatched. Germline V gives CDR1 SGHVS, CDR2 FNYEAQ. The CDR3 length is 17 residues. In DNA form, the CDR3 reads TGTGCCAGCAGCTCCGTCCTAGCGGGGGTGAGCTCCTACGAGCAGTACTTC. This encodes CASSSVLAGVSSYEQYF.

The V and J genes are TRBV29-1 and TRBJ1-2; D is perhaps TRBD1 (5 bases). The germline CDR1 and CDR2 sequences are SQVTM and ANQGSEA. The CDR3 covers 15 residues. Trimming shortened V by 4 bases and J by 0 bases, and 15 bases separated the two germline ends. Here the CDR3 DNA reads TGCAGCGTTGTCGGGACGCCCCGATCTAACTATGGCTACACCTTC. Amino acid sequence: CSVVGTPRSNYGYTF.

This clonotype was detected only a few times. The rearrangement uses TRBV27 and TRBJ1-5; no definite D call. Between the trimmed V and J ends, which lost 7 bases and 7 bases, there was a span of 11 bases. CDR1 is MNHEY, CDR2 SMNVEV, per germline (reference sequence). The CDR3 runs to 12 residues. The CDR3 reads CASTERWQPQHF. The DNA for the CDR3 is TGTGCCAGCACCGAACGGTGGCAGCCCCAGCATTTT.